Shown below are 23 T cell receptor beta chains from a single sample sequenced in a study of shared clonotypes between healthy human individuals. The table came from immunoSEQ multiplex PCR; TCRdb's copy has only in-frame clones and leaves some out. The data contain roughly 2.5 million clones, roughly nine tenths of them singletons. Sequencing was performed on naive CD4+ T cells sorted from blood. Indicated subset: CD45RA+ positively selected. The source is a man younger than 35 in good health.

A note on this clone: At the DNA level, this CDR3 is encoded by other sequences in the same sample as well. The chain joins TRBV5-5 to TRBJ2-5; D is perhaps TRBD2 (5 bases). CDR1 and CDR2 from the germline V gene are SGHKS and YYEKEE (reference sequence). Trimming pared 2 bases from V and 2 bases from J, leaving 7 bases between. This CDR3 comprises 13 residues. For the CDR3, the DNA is TGTGCCAGCAGCTTATCGGGGCAAGAGACCCAGTACTTC. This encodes CASSLSGQETQYF.

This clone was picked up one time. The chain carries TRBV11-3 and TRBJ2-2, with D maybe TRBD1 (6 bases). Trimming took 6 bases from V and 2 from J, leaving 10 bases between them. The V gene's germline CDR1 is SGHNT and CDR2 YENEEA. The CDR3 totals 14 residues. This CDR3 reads CASRQDRNTGELFF. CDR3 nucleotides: TGTGCCAGCAGGCAGGACAGAAACACCGGGGAGCTGTTTTTT.

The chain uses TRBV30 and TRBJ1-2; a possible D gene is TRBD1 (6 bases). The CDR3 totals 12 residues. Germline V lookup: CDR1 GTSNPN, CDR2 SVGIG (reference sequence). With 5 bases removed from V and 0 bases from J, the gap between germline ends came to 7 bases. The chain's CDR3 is CAWGQSNYGYTF. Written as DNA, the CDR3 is TGTGCCTGGGGACAGTCTAACTATGGCTACACCTTC.

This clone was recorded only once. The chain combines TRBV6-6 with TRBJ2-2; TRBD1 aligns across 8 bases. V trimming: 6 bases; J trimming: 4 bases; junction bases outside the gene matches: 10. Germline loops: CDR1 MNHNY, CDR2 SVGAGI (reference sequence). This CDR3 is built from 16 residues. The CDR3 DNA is TGTGCCAGCAGACCCACAGGGGGAAGTGCCACCGGGGAGCTGTTTTTT. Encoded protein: CASRPTGGSATGELFF.

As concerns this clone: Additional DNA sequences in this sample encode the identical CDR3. CDR3 in DNA: TGCGCCAGCAGCTTAAATGGGGGCAACACTGAAGCTTTCTTT. Amino acids: CASSLNGGNTEAFF. The chain recombines TRBV5-1 with TRBJ1-1, with TRBD1 as a possible D gene (6 bases). With 2 bases removed from V and 2 bases from J, the gap between germline ends came to 10 bases. CDR1 is SGHRS and CDR2 is YFSETQ in the germline V gene. The length of the CDR3 is 14 residues.

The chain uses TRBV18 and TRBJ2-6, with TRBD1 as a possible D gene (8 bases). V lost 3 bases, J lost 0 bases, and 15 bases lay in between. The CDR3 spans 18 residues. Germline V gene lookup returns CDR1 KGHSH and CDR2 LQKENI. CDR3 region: CASSPTAGQASGANVLTF. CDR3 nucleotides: TGTGCCAGCTCACCCACAGCGGGACAGGCCTCTGGGGCCAACGTCCTGACTTTC.

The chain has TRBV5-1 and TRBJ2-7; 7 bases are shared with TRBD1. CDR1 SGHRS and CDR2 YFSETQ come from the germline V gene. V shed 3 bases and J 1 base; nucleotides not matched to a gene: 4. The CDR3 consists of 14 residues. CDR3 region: CASSSTGASYEQYF. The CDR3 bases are TGCGCCAGCAGCTCCACAGGGGCGTCCTACGAGCAGTACTTC.

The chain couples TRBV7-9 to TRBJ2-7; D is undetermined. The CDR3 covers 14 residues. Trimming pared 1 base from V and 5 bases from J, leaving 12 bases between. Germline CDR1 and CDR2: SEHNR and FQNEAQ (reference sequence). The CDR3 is CASSLEVLQDEQYF. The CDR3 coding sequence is TGTGCCAGCAGCTTAGAAGTTCTTCAGGACGAGCAGTACTTC.

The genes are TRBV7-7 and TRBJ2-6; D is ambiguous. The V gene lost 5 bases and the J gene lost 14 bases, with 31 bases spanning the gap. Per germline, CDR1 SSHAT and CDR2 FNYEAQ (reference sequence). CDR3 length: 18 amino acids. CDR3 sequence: CASSKESKCHKSGQLLTF. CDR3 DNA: TGTGCCAGCAGCAAGGAGTCTAAGTGCCACAAATCGGGCCAACTCCTGACTTTC.

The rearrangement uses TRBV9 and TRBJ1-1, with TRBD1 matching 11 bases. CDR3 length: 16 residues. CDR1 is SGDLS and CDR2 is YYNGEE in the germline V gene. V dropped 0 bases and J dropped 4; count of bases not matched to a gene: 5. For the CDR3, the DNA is TGTGCCAGCAGCGTAGACCCAGGGACAGGGGGCACTGAAGCTTTCTTT. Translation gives CASSVDPGTGGTEAFF.

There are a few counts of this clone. The CDR3: CASSFERTPLHF. CDR3 nucleotides: TGTGCCAGCAGCTTTGAAAGGACACCCCTCCACTTT. This sequence joins TRBV5-6 and TRBJ1-6; no definite D call. Trimming took 2 bases from V and 11 from J, leaving 8 bases between them. Germline V gene sequence: CDR1 SGHDT, CDR2 YYEEEE. The CDR3 has 12 residues.

CDR3 in amino acids: CASSTQETQFQETQYF. CDR3 DNA sequence: TGTGCCAGCAGCACACAAGAGACACAATTCCAAGAGACCCAGTACTTC. The V call is TRBV11-2, the J call TRBJ2-5; D remains ambiguous. The CDR3 runs 16 residues. CDR1 is SGHAT and CDR2 is FQNNGV in the germline V gene. V dropped 5 bases and J dropped 1 base, with 17 bases sitting between them.

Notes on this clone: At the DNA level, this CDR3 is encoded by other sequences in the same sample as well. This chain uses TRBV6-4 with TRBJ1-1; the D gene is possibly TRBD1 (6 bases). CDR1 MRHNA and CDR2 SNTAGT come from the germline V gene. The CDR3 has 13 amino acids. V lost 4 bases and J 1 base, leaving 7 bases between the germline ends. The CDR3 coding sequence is TGTGCCAGCAGTGCACAGGGGAACACTGAAGCTTTCTTT. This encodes CASSAQGNTEAFF.

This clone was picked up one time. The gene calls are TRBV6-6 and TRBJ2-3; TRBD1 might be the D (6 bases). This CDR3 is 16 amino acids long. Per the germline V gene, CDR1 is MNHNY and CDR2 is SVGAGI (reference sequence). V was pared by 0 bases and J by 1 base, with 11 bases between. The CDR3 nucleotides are TGTGCCAGCAGTTACTCGGTGGGGGCCGGCACAGATACGCAGTATTTT. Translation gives CASSYSVGAGTDTQYF.

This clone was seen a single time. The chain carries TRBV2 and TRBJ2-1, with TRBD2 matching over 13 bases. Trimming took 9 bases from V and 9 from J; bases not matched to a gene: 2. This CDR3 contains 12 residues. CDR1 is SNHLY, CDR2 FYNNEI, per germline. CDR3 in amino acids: CARGTSGIEQFF. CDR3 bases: TGTGCCAGGGGGACTAGCGGGATTGAGCAGTTCTTC.

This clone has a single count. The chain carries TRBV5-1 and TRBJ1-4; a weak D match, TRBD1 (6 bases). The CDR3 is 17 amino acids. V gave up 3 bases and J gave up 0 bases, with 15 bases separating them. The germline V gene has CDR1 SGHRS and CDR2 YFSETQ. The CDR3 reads CASSWGSTGPTNEKLFF. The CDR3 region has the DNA TGCGCCAGCAGCTGGGGGTCGACAGGTCCAACTAATGAAAAACTGTTTTTT.

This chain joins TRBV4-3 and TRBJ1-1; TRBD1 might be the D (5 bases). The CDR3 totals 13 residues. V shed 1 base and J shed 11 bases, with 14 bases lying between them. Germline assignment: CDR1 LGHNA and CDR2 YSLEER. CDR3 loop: CASSQVFGGAAFF. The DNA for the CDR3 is TGCGCCAGCAGCCAAGTATTCGGGGGTGCGGCTTTCTTT.

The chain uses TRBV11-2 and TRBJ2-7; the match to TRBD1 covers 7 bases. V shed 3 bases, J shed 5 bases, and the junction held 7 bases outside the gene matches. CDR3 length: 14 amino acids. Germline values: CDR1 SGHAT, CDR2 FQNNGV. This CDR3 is CASSFDRVHHEQYF. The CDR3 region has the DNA TGTGCCAGCAGCTTCGACAGGGTTCACCACGAGCAGTACTTC.

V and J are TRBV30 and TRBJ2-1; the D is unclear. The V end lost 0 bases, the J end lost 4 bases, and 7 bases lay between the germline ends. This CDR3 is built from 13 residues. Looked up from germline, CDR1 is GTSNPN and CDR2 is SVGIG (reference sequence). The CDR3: CAWSVRIYNEQFF. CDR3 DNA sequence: TGTGCCTGGAGTGTACGGATTTACAATGAGCAGTTCTTC.

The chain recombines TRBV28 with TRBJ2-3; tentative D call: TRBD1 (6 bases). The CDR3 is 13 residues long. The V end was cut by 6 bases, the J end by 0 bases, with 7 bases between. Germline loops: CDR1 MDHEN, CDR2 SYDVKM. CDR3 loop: CASRDSSTDTQYF. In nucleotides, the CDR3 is TGTGCCAGCAGGGACAGTAGCACAGATACGCAGTATTTT.

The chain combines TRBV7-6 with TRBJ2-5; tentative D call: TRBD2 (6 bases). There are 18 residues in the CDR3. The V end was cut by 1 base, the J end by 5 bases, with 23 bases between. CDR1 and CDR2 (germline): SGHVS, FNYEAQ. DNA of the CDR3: TGTGCCAGCAGCTTAGATCGCGGGTCTGGAGGGGATTACGAGACCCAGTACTTC. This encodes CASSLDRGSGGDYETQYF.

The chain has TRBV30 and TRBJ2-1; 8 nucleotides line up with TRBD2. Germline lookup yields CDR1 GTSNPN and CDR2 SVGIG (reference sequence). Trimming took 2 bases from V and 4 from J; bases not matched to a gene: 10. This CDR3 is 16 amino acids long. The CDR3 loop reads CAWSRGGGGPYNEQFF. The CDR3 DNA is TGTGCCTGGAGTCGGGGCGGCGGGGGGCCTTACAATGAGCAGTTCTTC. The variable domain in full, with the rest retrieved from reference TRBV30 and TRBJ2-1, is SQTIHQWPATLVQPVGSPLSLECTVEGTSNPNLYWYRQAAGRGLQLLFYSVGIGQISSEVPQNLSASRPQDRQFILSSKKLLLSDSGFYLCAWSRGGGGPYNEQFFGPGTRLTVL.

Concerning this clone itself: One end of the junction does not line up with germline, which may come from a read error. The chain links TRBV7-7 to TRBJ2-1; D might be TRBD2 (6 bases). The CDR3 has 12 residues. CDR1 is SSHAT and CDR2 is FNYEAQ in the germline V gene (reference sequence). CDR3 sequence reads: CASSPAGNEQFF. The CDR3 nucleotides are TGTGCTAGCAGCCCCGCGGGGAATGAGCAGTTCTTC.